These 28 T cell receptor beta chains were all obtained from the same sample, sequenced in a study of early T cells in non-severe SARS-CoV-2 infection. MiXCR, applied by TCRdb to the 5' RACE reads, yields one record per CDR3 protein. The data hold 55,000 to 75,000 distinct CDR3 sequences, with 6% to 8.5% observed a single time. The sequenced material came from whole blood. Every receptor here comes from an adult who was a healthcare worker with PCR-confirmed SARS-CoV-2 infection or an uninfected control (not recorded which).

J is TRBJ1-1 and V is TRBV7-9; a weak D match, TRBD1 (5 bases). The CDR3 extends over 13 amino acids. The germline CDR1 and CDR2 sequences are SEHNR and FQNEAQ (reference sequence). The V gene lost 3 bases and the J gene lost 6 bases, with 11 bases spanning the gap. CDR3 nucleotide sequence: TGTGCCAGCAGCTTTATTCAGGGACCTGAAGCTTTCTTT. This encodes CASSFIQGPEAFF. The full variable domain, in which reference TRBV7-9 and TRBJ1-1 provide the parts outside the CDR3, is DTGVSQNPRHKITKRGQNVTFRCDPISEHNRLYWYRQTLGQGPEFLTYFQNEAQLEKSRLLSDRFSAERPKGSFSTLEIQRTEQGDSAMYLCASSFIQGPEAFFGQGTRLTVV.

This clonotype has at least ten counts. The genes are TRBV11-2 and TRBJ2-7; D may be TRBD2 (6 bases). Per the germline V gene, CDR1 is SGHAT and CDR2 is FQNNGV. CDR3 length: 16 amino acids. Trimming left V 1 base short and J 2 bases short, with 15 bases between. The DNA of the CDR3 is TGTGCCAGCAGCTTAGCCCCGGGACTCTCCACCTACGAGCAGTACTTC. This gives the protein CASSLAPGLSTYEQYF. Complete variable domain (other parts from reference TRBV11-2 and TRBJ2-7): EAGVAQSPRYKIIEKRQSVAFWCNPISGHATLYWYQQILGQGPKLLIQFQNNGVVDDSQLPKDRFSAERLKGVDSTLKIQPAKLEDSAVYLCASSLAPGLSTYEQYFGPGTRLTVT.

This clonotype was seen at least ten times. V is TRBV20-1 and J is TRBJ1-6; maybe TRBD1 (6 bases). V was pared by 1 base and J by 3 bases, with 10 bases between. There are 15 residues in the CDR3. Per the germline V gene, CDR1 is DFQATT and CDR2 is SNEGSKA (reference sequence). CDR3 loop: CSARVGGIYNSPLHF. The CDR3 nucleotides are TGCAGTGCTAGAGTAGGGGGGATCTATAATTCACCCCTCCACTTT.

This clonotype occurred many times. CDR3 region: CASSNLRTGELFF. For the CDR3, the DNA is TGTGCCAGCAGTAATCTAAGAACCGGGGAGCTGTTTTTT. The genes are TRBV2 and TRBJ2-2; D remains unclear. The CDR3 runs 13 residues. Germline V gene sequence: CDR1 SNHLY, CDR2 FYNNEI. Trimming cost V 5 bases and J 5 bases, with 9 bases left between them. The entire variable domain, with the rest obtained from reference TRBV2 and TRBJ2-2, is as follows: EPEVTQTPSHQVTQMGQEVILRCVPISNHLYFYWYRQILGQKVEFLVSFYNNEISEKSEIFDDQFSVERPDGSNFTLKIRSTKLEDSAMYFCASSNLRTGELFFGEGSRLTVL.

This clonotype was picked up a small number of times. The chain combines TRBV6-5 with TRBJ2-1; 7 bases agree with TRBD2. The CDR3 contains 14 residues. CDR1 and CDR2 (germline): MNHEY, SVGAGI. After removal of 6 bases from V and 4 bases from J, the junction contained 6 bases not matched to a gene. The CDR3 region is CASRQAGMYNEQFF. CDR3 DNA sequence: TGTGCCAGCAGGCAAGCGGGAATGTACAATGAGCAGTTCTTC.

This clonotype was found a few times. One end of the junction fails to match germline, which may point to a read error. This chain joins TRBV7-9 and TRBJ2-3, with 10 nucleotides matching TRBD2. Per germline, CDR1 SEHNR and CDR2 FQNEAQ (reference sequence). The CDR3 runs 17 residues. The CDR3 reads CASIPPWTSGSTDTQYF. DNA of the CDR3: TGTGCCAGCATCCCCCCCTGGACTAGCGGAAGCACAGATACGCAGTATTTC.

About this clonotype itself: A junction boundary mismatches the germline segment, possibly from a read error. This chain uses TRBV18 with TRBJ2-3; D remains unclear. The CDR3 length is 14 residues. Germline V gene lookup returns CDR1 KGHSH and CDR2 LQKENI. CDR3 protein: CASSPRAGADRQYF. The CDR3 DNA reads TGTGCCAGCTCACCACGGGCCGGAGCAGATAGGCAGTATTTT.

The CDR3 is CASSPQSGEQFF. In DNA form, the CDR3 reads TGTGCCAGCAGTCCACAGTCCGGTGAGCAGTTCTTC. The rearrangement uses TRBV12-3 or TRBV12-4 and TRBJ2-1; no reliable D call. V gave up 5 bases and J gave up 9 bases, with 11 bases separating them. The CDR3 loop spans 12 amino acids.

The chain is built from TRBV4-1 and TRBJ2-1; 7 nucleotides match TRBD2. CDR3 size: 16 residues. J lost 3 bases, V lost 4 bases, and 9 bases had no gene match. In germline, CDR1 is MGHRA, CDR2 YSYEKL. The CDR3 region is CASSLIALAVYNEQFF. The CDR3 DNA reads TGCGCCAGCAGCCTGATTGCTCTAGCGGTCTACAATGAGCAGTTCTTC.

The gene calls are TRBV20-1 and TRBJ2-1; possible D gene TRBD1, 6 bases. The CDR3 has 12 amino acids. Trimming took off 3 bases at V and 12 bases at J, with 15 bases between the two ends. Germline loops: CDR1 DFQATT, CDR2 SNEGSKA (reference sequence). This chain's CDR3 is CSASRSRGGQFF. Here the CDR3 DNA reads TGCAGTGCTAGTCGATCCAGGGGTGGGCAGTTCTTC.

The chain has TRBV30 and TRBJ2-5; either TRBD1 or TRBD2 may supply D (5 bases each). The CDR3 runs 14 residues. Germline CDR1 reads GTSNPN; CDR2 reads SVGIG (reference sequence). With 2 bases removed from V and 1 base from J, the gap between germline ends came to 11 bases. CDR3 sequence: CAWSTGQGQETQYF. CDR3 in DNA: TGTGCCTGGAGTACGGGGCAGGGCCAAGAGACCCAGTACTTC.

This chain uses TRBV3-1 with TRBJ2-7; TRBD2 agrees at 8 bases. CDR1 LGHDT and CDR2 YNNKEL come from the germline V gene (reference sequence). The J segment lost 0 bases and the V segment lost 11 bases, leaving 6 bases of the junction unmatched. This CDR3 is 13 amino acids long. The CDR3 protein is CAAGGLSSYEQYF. Written as DNA, the CDR3 is TGTGCCGCGGGGGGACTTAGCTCCTACGAGCAGTACTTC.

In its sample, this clonotype was seen a few times. The chain uses TRBV11-2 and TRBJ2-1, with D tentatively TRBD1 or TRBD2 (6 bases each). This CDR3 contains 12 residues. Germline assignment: CDR1 SGHAT and CDR2 FQNNGV. The V end lost 3 bases, the J end lost 8 bases, and 8 bases lay between the germline ends. The CDR3 here is CASSFRGDEQFF. CDR3 DNA sequence: TGTGCCAGCAGCTTTAGGGGGGATGAGCAGTTCTTC. The full variable domain, completed using reference TRBV11-2 and TRBJ2-1, is EAGVAQSPRYKIIEKRQSVAFWCNPISGHATLYWYQQILGQGPKLLIQFQNNGVVDDSQLPKDRFSAERLKGVDSTLKIQPAKLEDSAVYLCASSFRGDEQFFGPGTRLTVL.

The rearrangement uses TRBV5-1 and TRBJ2-7; TRBD1 matches at 9 bases. The CDR3 has 14 residues. Trimming cost V 0 bases and J 4 bases; bases outside gene matches: 2. Germline V gives CDR1 SGHRS, CDR2 YFSETQ. The CDR3 protein is CASSLGTGVYEQYF. CDR3 bases: TGCGCCAGCAGCTTGGGGACAGGGGTATACGAGCAGTACTTC.

This clonotype was counted at least ten times. This chain joins TRBV20-1 and TRBJ1-5, with a weak D call TRBD1 (6 bases). V gave up 0 bases and J gave up 6 bases, with 21 bases separating them. Germline loops: CDR1 DFQATT, CDR2 SNEGSKA (reference sequence). The CDR3 covers 17 residues. CDR3 DNA: TGCAGTGCTAGAGATCCCCAGAGCAGGGGCGGGCGTCAGCCCCAGCATTTT. It specifies CSARDPQSRGGRQPQHF.

Ten or more counts support this clonotype. The chain is built from TRBV14 and TRBJ2-5; no clear D gene. The CDR3 totals 13 residues. From germline, CDR1 is SGHDN and CDR2 FVKESK. V was clipped by 1 base and J by 5 bases, with 8 bases between them. For the CDR3, the DNA is TGTGCCAGCAGCCAAGGAGGTGTGGAGACCCAGTACTTC. Translation gives CASSQGGVETQYF.

This clonotype is judged medium-sized (0.01 to 0.1%). The CDR3 here is CASSSDRGGMNTEAFF. CDR3 coding DNA: TGTGCCAGCTCATCCGATAGAGGGGGTATGAACACTGAAGCTTTCTTT. The rearrangement joins TRBV18 to TRBJ1-1; D might be TRBD1 (6 bases). Trimming shortened V by 5 bases and J by 0 bases, and 16 bases separated the two germline ends. The V gene's germline CDR1 is KGHSH and CDR2 LQKENI. There are 16 residues in the CDR3. Together with reference TRBV18 and TRBJ1-1, the CDR3 gives the full variable domain: NAGVMQNPRHLVRRRGQEARLRCSPMKGHSHVYWYRQLPEEGLKFMVYLQKENIIDESGMPKERFSAEFPKEGPSILRIQQVVRGDSAAYFCASSSDRGGMNTEAFFGQGTRLTVV.

This clonotype was seen repeatedly, ten times or more. The gene calls are TRBV28 and TRBJ2-5, with D perhaps TRBD2 (6 bases). Germline lookup yields CDR1 MDHEN and CDR2 SYDVKM. V gave up 1 base and J gave up 4 bases, with 10 bases separating them. There are 14 residues in the CDR3. CDR3 in amino acids: CASSLSIAVETQYF. The CDR3 DNA is TGTGCCAGCAGTTTATCCATAGCGGTAGAGACCCAGTACTTC.

This clonotype has more than one count but fewer than ten. The chain employs TRBV4-1 and TRBJ2-6; D uncertain. Trimming removed 7 bases from V and 0 bases from J, with 10 bases in between. Looked up from germline, CDR1 is MGHRA and CDR2 is YSYEKL. This CDR3 is 15 amino acids long. The CDR3 protein is CASTLGISGANVLTF. As DNA, the CDR3 is TGCGCCAGCACCCTCGGCATCTCTGGGGCCAACGTCCTGACTTTC.

The rearrangement uses TRBV7-6 and TRBJ2-1, with 7 positions matching TRBD2. V dropped 2 bases and J dropped 10; count of bases not matched to a gene: 8. CDR1 is SGHVS, CDR2 FNYEAQ, per germline. CDR3 size: 14 residues. The CDR3 DNA is TGTGCCAGCAGCTTACTCGGGCGGGAGAGGGAGCAGTTCTTC. Translation gives CASSLLGREREQFF.

This clonotype was found many times. The V gene is TRBV2, the J gene TRBJ2-2; 10 nucleotides line up with TRBD2. Germline CDR1 is SNHLY and CDR2 is FYNNEI. This CDR3 has 16 amino acids. V lost 4 bases and J lost 1; bases outside the gene matches: 3. The CDR3 loop reads CASSGTSGWNTGELFF. Here the CDR3 DNA reads TGTGCCAGCAGTGGGACTAGCGGATGGAACACCGGGGAGCTGTTTTTT.

This clonotype has at least ten counts. The V gene is TRBV5-1, the J gene TRBJ2-7; 7 bases align to TRBD1. Looked up from germline, CDR1 is SGHRS and CDR2 is YFSETQ. Unmatched junction bases numbered 3, after V lost 4 bases and J lost 2 bases. CDR3 size: 13 residues. Written as DNA, the CDR3 is TGCGCCAGCAGCCCGGGGACAGCCTACGAGCAGTACTTC. Translation gives CASSPGTAYEQYF.

This clonotype was recorded at least ten times. The V and J genes are TRBV20-1 and TRBJ2-3; tentatively, D is TRBD1 (5 bases). Trimming cost V 5 bases and J 2 bases, with 14 bases left between them. In germline, CDR1 is DFQATT, CDR2 SNEGSKA (reference sequence). The CDR3 covers 14 residues. The CDR3 DNA follows: TGCAGTGCTTCCGACAGACTGCCCACAGATACGCAGTATTTT. Amino acid sequence: CSASDRLPTDTQYF.

V gene TRBV5-4 combines with J gene TRBJ2-1; 7 bases are a match to TRBD2. The trim removed 1 base at V and 2 bases at J, leaving 6 bases unmatched. The length of the CDR3 is 16 residues. CDR1 SGHNT and CDR2 YYREEE come from the germline V gene (reference sequence). DNA of the CDR3: TGTGCCAGCAGCTTGCGCCAGCGGGGCGCCTACAATGAGCAGTTCTTC. It specifies CASSLRQRGAYNEQFF.

This clonotype was counted many times. The genes are TRBV24-1 and TRBJ2-1; no clear D gene. Trimming cost V 1 base and J 8 bases, with 14 bases left between them. CDR3 length equals 15 residues. CDR1 KGHDR and CDR2 SFDVKD come from the germline V gene. The CDR3 loop reads CATSDFPNNQDEQFF. The CDR3 DNA reads as TGTGCCACCAGTGATTTCCCAAATAACCAGGATGAGCAGTTCTTC.

This clonotype has just a few counts. The chain couples TRBV12-3 or TRBV12-4 to TRBJ2-5; 8 bases are shared with TRBD2. CDR3 length equals 16 residues. The V and J ends lost 3 bases and 5 bases, in that order; junction bases with no gene match: 11. CDR3 sequence reads: CASSLKRLGLEETQYF. The CDR3 nucleotides are TGTGCCAGCAGTTTGAAGAGGCTGGGACTAGAGGAGACCCAGTACTTC.

This clonotype was counted at least ten times. CDR3 protein: CSARLANYGYTF. The CDR3 DNA is TGCAGTGCTAGGCTGGCAAACTATGGCTACACCTTC. The chain has TRBV20-1 and TRBJ1-2; D gene unclear. The CDR3 totals 12 residues. Germline V gene data show CDR1 as DFQATT and CDR2 as SNEGSKA (reference sequence). The V end lost 3 bases, the J end lost 2 bases, and 7 bases lay between the germline ends.

This clonotype was picked up a small number of times. The V and J genes are TRBV4-1 and TRBJ2-7; maybe TRBD1 (5 bases). The CDR3 is 18 residues long. V was cut by 0 bases and J by 3 bases, with 21 bases left in between. Germline-derived CDR1 and CDR2 are MGHRA and YSYEKL. The CDR3 bases are TGCGCCAGCAGCCAAGACCCCACGTCAGGGCCCTCTTACTACGAGCAGTACTTC. Its translation is CASSQDPTSGPSYYEQYF.